Listed below are T cell receptor beta chains from one sample, sequenced in a study of T cell repertoires in ileal Crohn's disease. Using immunoSEQ multiplex PCR, the repertoire was profiled, and TCRdb retains in-frame clones only, with some absent. The data show around 11,000 clones, around 90% seen once. Sequencing used ileal tissue. These receptors came from an adult with Crohn's disease. The CDR3 runs from the conserved cysteine through the conserved F or W. Each record gives: clone size, J gene, D gene, V gene, CDR3 DNA, CDR3 protein. D genes are given only for firm matches. Clone size is shown for a subset of rows, as once, few, many or a class of expanded clone.

>-|TRBJ1-4|-|TRBV7-9
TGTGCCAGCAGTCCAACTAATGAAAAACTGTTTTTT
CASSPTNEKLFF
>-|TRBJ1-2|TRBD1|TRBV15
TGTGCCACCAGCAGCAGACAGGGCCCCTATGGCTACACCTTC
CATSSRQGPYGYTF
>-|TRBJ2-4|TRBD1|TRBV9
TGTGCCAGCAGCCCTTGGACAGGGAGGAACATTCAGTACTTC
CASSPWTGRNIQYF
>-|TRBJ1-3|-|TRBV23-1
TGCGCCAGCAGTCAATCTACCGGCCGTCCTTCTGGAAACACCATATATTTT
CASSQSTGRPSGNTIYF
>-|TRBJ2-2|TRBD2|TRBV18
TGTGCCAGCCCGGGACTAGCCAACACCGGGGAGCTGTTTTTT
CASPGLANTGELFF
>-|TRBJ2-1|-|TRBV5-1
TGCGCCAGCACCCGCGGCCAGAGCTCCTACAATGAGCAGTTCTTC
CASTRGQSSYNEQFF
>-|TRBJ1-3|-|TRBV9
TGTGCCAGCAGCGCCGCCGGGACACCGGGAAACACCATATATTTT
CASSAAGTPGNTIYF
>-|TRBJ2-3|-|TRBV5-5
TGTGCCAGCCCCCCCGGGCCCACGAGCACAGATACGCAGTATTTT
CASPPGPTSTDTQYF
>-|TRBJ1-1|-|TRBV5-4
TGTGCCAGCAGCTTACAGGGATCCACTGAAGCTTTCTTT
CASSLQGSTEAFF
>-|TRBJ1-5|-|TRBV6-1
TGTGCCAGCAGTGAATACGTGACAAAGGCCCAGCCCCAGCATTTT
CASSEYVTKAQPQHF
>-|TRBJ2-2|-|TRBV7-9
TGTGCCAGCACCCCTAGGGGTTACAACACCGGGGAGCTGTTTTTT
CASTPRGYNTGELFF
>-|TRBJ1-2|-|TRBV30
TGTGCCTGGAGTAGGGTTGGGGGCTCCAATGGCTACACCTTC
CAWSRVGGSNGYTF
>-|TRBJ1-2|TRBD1|TRBV7-9
TGTGCCAGCAGCTTAATGATAGGGGGCAAAGCTAACTATGGCTACACCTTC
CASSLMIGGKANYGYTF
>-|TRBJ1-1|-|TRBV15
TGTGCCACCAGCAGAGACAGGGCAAACACTGAAGCTTTCTTT
CATSRDRANTEAFF
>-|TRBJ1-5|-|TRBV2
TGTGCCAGCAGCCACCAGGGTAGCAATCAGCCCCAGCATTTT
CASSHQGSNQPQHF
>-|TRBJ1-5|TRBD1|TRBV6-1
TGTGCCAGCAGTGAAAGGGGGCGCGGCAATCAGCCCCAGCATTTT
CASSERGRGNQPQHF
>-|TRBJ1-5|TRBD1|TRBV30
TGTGCCTGGAGTGTTAACAGGGGACAGCCCCAGCATTTT
CAWSVNRGQPQHF
>-|TRBJ1-5|TRBD1|TRBV6-1
TGTGCCAGCAGACAGACAGGGAATAGCAATCAGCCCCAGCATTTT
CASRQTGNSNQPQHF
>-|TRBJ2-5|TRBD2|TRBV5-1
TGCGCCAGCAGATATGGGGAGGGGGAGACCCAGTACTTC
CASRYGEGETQYF
>-|TRBJ2-6|-|TRBV6-4
TGTGCCAGCAGTGAACACTCTGGGGCCAACGTCCTGACTTTC
CASSEHSGANVLTF
>few|TRBJ1-2|-|TRBV2
TGTGCCAGCAGTGCTGAGCATTCAACTAACTATGGCTACACCTTC
CASSAEHSTNYGYTF
>-|TRBJ2-5|-|TRBV2
TGTGCCAGCCGGAAAGGGGCGGTCCAAGAGACCCAGTACTTC
CASRKGAVQETQYF
>-|TRBJ2-2|TRBD2|TRBV4-2
TGTGCCAGCAGCAAGGCACTAGCGGGAGGGCCGGGCACCGGGGAGCTGTTTTTT
CASSKALAGGPGTGELFF
>-|TRBJ2-3|TRBD2|TRBV2
TGTGCCAGCGCGGGACTAGCGGGAGGGAAAGATACGCAGTATTTT
CASAGLAGGKDTQYF
>once|TRBJ2-7|-|TRBV2
TGTGCCAGCAGTGGAATTACCTACTACGAGCAGTACTTC
CASSGITYYEQYF
>few|TRBJ2-3|-|TRBV6-5
TGTGCCACTAGCATGGACCCCTTGGATACGCAGTATTTT
CATSMDPLDTQYF
>-|TRBJ2-5|-|TRBV11-3
TGTGCCAGCAGCCATACGGCCGAGGGTGAGACCCAGTACTTC
CASSHTAEGETQYF
>-|TRBJ2-2|-|TRBV19
TGTGCCAGTAAGATGGCAGGGAACACCGGGGAGCTGTTTTTT
CASKMAGNTGELFF
>-|TRBJ1-2|-|TRBV6-5
TGTGCCAGCAGTCGCGGGACCGTCTATGGCTACACCTTC
CASSRGTVYGYTF
>-|TRBJ2-3|TRBD1|TRBV30
TGTGCCTGGAGTACCTACCGACAGGGGGCAGGTGTAGATACGCAGTATTTT
CAWSTYRQGAGVDTQYF
>-|TRBJ2-3|TRBD2|TRBV11-2
TGTGCCAGCAGCTTAGATGGGACTAGCGGGAGGGCTGCCTTACCAGATACGCAGTATTTT
CASSLDGTSGRAALPDTQYF
>-|TRBJ1-2|-|TRBV6-4
TGTGCCAGCAGGACGGGACGTTATGGCTACACCTTC
CASRTGRYGYTF
>-|TRBJ1-1|-|TRBV5-6
TGTGCCAGCACCTCCCTTGCAGCTCCTGAAGCTTTCTTT
CASTSLAAPEAFF
>-|TRBJ2-1|-|TRBV12-5
TGTGCTAGTGGTTGGGGGTTTTACAATGAGCAGTTCTTC
CASGWGFYNEQFF
>-|TRBJ2-1|-|TRBV9
TGTGCCAGCACCGTTTCTACGGGCTCGTACAATGAGCAGTTCTTC
CASTVSTGSYNEQFF
>-|TRBJ2-5|TRBD1|TRBV19
TGTGCCAGTAGTACCGCGCACAGGGGGTTGGGAGAGACCCAGTACTTC
CASSTAHRGLGETQYF
>-|TRBJ2-3|TRBD2|TRBV7-3
TGTGCCAGCAGCAAGACTAGCGGGAGCGGCACAGATACGCAGTATTTT
CASSKTSGSGTDTQYF